This T cell receptor (beta chain) stems from a study of T cell changes during pregnancy in multiple sclerosis. Germline CDR1 is MNHEY and CDR2 is SVGAGI. The CDR3 totals 15 residues. Between the trimmed V and J ends, which lost 8 bases and 0 bases, there was a span of 11 bases. Generated by immunoSEQ multiplex PCR, the TCRdb table keeps only in-frame clones and is missing some. The sample lists about 58,000 clones, just over 90% occurring once. The chain joins TRBV6-5 to TRBJ2-6; a possible D gene is TRBD2 (5 bases). This TCR came from a female donor with multiple sclerosis, enrolled in a pregnancy study. The source material was CD8+ T cells from peripheral blood mononuclear cells, sampled in the second trimester of pregnancy. The CDR3 loop reads CASGAEVSGANVLTF. The CDR3 DNA sequence: TGTGCCAGCGGAGCGGAGGTCTCTGGGGCCAACGTCCTGACTTTC.